This T cell receptor beta chain was obtained from a study of control samples from healthy donors and cancer patients. CDR1 is SGHTS, CDR2 YDEGEE, per germline. V lost 0 bases and J 1 base, leaving 13 bases between the germline ends. This CDR3 comprises 16 residues. The table came from immunoSEQ multiplex PCR; TCRdb's copy has only in-frame clones and leaves some out. The specimen's table records fewer than 250,000 clones. The sequencing sample was made of blood. The chain links TRBV5-8 to TRBJ1-1; no definite D call. The clonotype originates from a woman aged 25-40 years in good health. The CDR3 here is CASSLAGLPRNTEAFF. The CDR3 DNA reads TGTGCCAGCAGCTTGGCAGGTCTACCGCGGAACACTGAAGCTTTCTTT.